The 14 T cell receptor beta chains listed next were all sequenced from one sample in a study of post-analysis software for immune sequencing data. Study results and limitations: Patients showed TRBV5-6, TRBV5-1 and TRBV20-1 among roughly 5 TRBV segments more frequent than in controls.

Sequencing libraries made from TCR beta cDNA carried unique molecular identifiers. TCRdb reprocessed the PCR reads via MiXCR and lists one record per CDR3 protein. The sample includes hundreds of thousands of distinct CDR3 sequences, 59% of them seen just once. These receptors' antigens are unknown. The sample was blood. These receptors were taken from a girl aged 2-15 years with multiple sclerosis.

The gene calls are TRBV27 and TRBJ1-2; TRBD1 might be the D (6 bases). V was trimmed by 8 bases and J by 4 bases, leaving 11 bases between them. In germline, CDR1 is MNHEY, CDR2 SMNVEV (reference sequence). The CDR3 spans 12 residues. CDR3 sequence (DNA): TGTGCCAGCGGGGGGGCTGGCTATGGCTACACCTTC. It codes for CASGGAGYGYTF.

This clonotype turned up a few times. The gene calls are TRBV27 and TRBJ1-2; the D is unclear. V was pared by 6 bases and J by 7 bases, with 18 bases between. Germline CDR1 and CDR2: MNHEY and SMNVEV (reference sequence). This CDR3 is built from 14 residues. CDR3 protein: CASRPSGVPFGYTF. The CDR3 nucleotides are TGTGCCAGCAGACCTTCGGGAGTACCCTTTGGCTACACCTTC.

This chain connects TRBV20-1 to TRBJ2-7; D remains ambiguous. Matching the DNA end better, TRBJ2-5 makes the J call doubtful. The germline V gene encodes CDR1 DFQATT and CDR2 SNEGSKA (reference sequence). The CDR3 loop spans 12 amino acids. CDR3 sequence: CSAWGGEETQYF. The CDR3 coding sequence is TGCAGTGCTTGGGGTGGAGAAGAGACCCAGTACTTC.

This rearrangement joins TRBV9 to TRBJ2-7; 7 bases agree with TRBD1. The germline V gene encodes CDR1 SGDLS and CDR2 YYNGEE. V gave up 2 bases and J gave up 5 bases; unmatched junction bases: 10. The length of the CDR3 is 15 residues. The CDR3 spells CASSVHDRARDEQYF. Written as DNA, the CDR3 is TGTGCCAGCAGCGTCCACGACAGGGCACGAGACGAGCAGTACTTC.

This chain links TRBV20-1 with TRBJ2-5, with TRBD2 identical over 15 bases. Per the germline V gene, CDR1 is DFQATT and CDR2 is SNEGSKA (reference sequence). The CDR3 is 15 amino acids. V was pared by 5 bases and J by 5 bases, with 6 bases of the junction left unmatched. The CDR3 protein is CSAGRTSGGEETQYF. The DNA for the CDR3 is TGCAGTGCTGGAAGGACTAGCGGGGGGGAGGAGACCCAGTACTTC.

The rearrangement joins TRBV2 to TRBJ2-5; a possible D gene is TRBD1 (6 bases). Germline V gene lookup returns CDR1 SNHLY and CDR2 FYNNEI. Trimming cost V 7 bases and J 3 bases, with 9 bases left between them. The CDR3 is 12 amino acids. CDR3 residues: CASKGVEETQYF. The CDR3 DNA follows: TGTGCCAGCAAGGGGGTAGAAGAGACCCAGTACTTC.

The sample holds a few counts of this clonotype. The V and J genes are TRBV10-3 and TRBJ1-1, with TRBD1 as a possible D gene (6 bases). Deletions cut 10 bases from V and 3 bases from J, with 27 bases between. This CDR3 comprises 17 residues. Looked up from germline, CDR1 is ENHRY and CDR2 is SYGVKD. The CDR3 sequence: CATSGEVEDSLYTEAFF. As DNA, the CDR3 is TGTGCCACCTCAGGGGAGGTAGAAGACTCTCTTTACACTGAAGCTTTCTTT.

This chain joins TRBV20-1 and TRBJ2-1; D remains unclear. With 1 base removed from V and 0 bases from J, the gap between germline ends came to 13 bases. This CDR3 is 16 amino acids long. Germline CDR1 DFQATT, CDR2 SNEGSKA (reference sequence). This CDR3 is CSARGPALSSYNEQFF. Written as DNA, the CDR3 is TGCAGTGCTAGAGGGCCGGCCCTCAGCTCCTACAATGAGCAGTTCTTC.

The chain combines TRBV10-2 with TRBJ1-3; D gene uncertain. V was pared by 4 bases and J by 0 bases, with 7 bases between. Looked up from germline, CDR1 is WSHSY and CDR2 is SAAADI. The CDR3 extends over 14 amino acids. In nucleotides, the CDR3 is TGCGCCAGCAGTGTATCCATCTCTGGAAACACCATATATTTT. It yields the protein CASSVSISGNTIYF.

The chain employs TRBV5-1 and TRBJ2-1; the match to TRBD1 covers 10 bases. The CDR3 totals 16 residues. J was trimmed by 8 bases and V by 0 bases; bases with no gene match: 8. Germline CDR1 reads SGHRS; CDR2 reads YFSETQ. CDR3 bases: TGCGCCAGCAGCTTGGACCCGGGACAGGGGTTCTATGAGCAGTTCTTC. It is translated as CASSLDPGQGFYEQFF.

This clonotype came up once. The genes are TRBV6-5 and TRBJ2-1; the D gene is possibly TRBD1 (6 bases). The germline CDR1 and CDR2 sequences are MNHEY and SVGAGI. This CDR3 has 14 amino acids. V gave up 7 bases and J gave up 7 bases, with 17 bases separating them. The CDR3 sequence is CASTAGAPSNEQFF. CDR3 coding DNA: TGTGCCAGCACCGCAGGGGCTCCGAGTAATGAGCAGTTCTTC.

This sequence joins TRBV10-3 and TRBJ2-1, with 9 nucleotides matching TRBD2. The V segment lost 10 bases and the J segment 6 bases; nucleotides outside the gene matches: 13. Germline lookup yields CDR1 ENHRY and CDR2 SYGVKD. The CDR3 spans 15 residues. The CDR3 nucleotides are TGTGCCAGCAACAGTCCTAGCGGGGATTCCAATGAGCAGTTCTTC. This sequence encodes CASNSPSGDSNEQFF.

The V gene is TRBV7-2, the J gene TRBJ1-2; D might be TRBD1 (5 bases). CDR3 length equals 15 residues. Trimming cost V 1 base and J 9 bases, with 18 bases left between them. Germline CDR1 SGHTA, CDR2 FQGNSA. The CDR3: CASSLGGGAGLSYTF. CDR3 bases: TGTGCCAGCAGCTTAGGCGGGGGTGCAGGGCTTAGCTACACCTTC. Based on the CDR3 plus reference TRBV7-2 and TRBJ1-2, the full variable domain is GAGVSQSPSNKVTEKGKDVELRCDPISGHTALYWYRQSLGQGLEFLIYFQGNSAPDKSGLPSDRFSAERTGGSVSTLTIQRTQQEDSAVYLCASSLGGGAGLSYTFGSGTRLTVV.

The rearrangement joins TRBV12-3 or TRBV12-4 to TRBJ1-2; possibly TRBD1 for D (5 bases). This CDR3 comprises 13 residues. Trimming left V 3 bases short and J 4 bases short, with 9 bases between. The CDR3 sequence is CASSFQGIYGYTF. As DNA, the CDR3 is TGTGCCAGCAGTTTTCAGGGAATCTATGGCTACACCTTC.